These T cell receptor beta chains were read from a single sample in a study of shared clonotypes between healthy human individuals. Libraries were prepared by immunoSEQ multiplex PCR; TCRdb keeps only in-frame clonotypes and omits some of them. This sample has 850,000 to 1,200,000 clones, with roughly 70% found just once. Source material: memory CD4+ T cells sorted from blood. The receptors here all came from a man aged 18 to 30 in good health. Each CDR3 is given without its conserved first and last residue. The order of the fields is J gene, D gene, V gene, CDR3 protein. A D gene is named only where the DNA matches it firmly.

j_gene: TRBJ2-5; d_gene: TRBD2; v_gene: TRBV5-1; CDR3aa: ASRASGGAETQY
j_gene: TRBJ2-1; d_gene: -; v_gene: TRBV30; CDR3aa: ACQLPQGPGQF
j_gene: TRBJ2-1; d_gene: -; v_gene: TRBV7-3; CDR3aa: ASSLTGLVDEQF
j_gene: TRBJ2-7; d_gene: TRBD1; v_gene: TRBV6-6; CDR3aa: ASTPGQGSYEQY
j_gene: TRBJ2-3; d_gene: TRBD1; v_gene: TRBV5-1; CDR3aa: ASSLSSIHGQGTDTQY
j_gene: TRBJ2-3; d_gene: -; v_gene: TRBV5-1; CDR3aa: ASSLQDSYTDTQY
j_gene: TRBJ1-2; d_gene: -; v_gene: TRBV6-1; CDR3aa: ASSEDSGSGEGYT
j_gene: TRBJ1-3; d_gene: -; v_gene: TRBV28; CDR3aa: ASSGDRYSGNTIY
j_gene: TRBJ2-2; d_gene: TRBD1; v_gene: TRBV30; CDR3aa: ASGQGNTGELF
j_gene: TRBJ2-2; d_gene: -; v_gene: TRBV2; CDR3aa: ASSGTGWTGELF
j_gene: TRBJ1-6; d_gene: -; v_gene: TRBV6-5; CDR3aa: ASSFAGDSPLH
j_gene: TRBJ1-6; d_gene: -; v_gene: TRBV28; CDR3aa: ASSLLNSPLH
j_gene: TRBJ2-2; d_gene: -; v_gene: TRBV7-2; CDR3aa: ASSPLGVSGELF
j_gene: TRBJ2-1; d_gene: TRBD1; v_gene: TRBV7-2; CDR3aa: ASSLGGQGRDEQF
j_gene: TRBJ2-3; d_gene: TRBD1; v_gene: TRBV6-1; CDR3aa: ASSRTGRDTDTQY
j_gene: TRBJ2-7; d_gene: -; v_gene: TRBV5-6; CDR3aa: ASSLSNSYEQY
j_gene: TRBJ2-2; d_gene: -; v_gene: TRBV11-2; CDR3aa: ASSLSGRGELF
j_gene: TRBJ1-5; d_gene: -; v_gene: TRBV19; CDR3aa: ASSSGDSNQPQH
j_gene: TRBJ2-7; d_gene: -; v_gene: TRBV5-6; CDR3aa: ASNQLQVYEQY
j_gene: TRBJ1-5; d_gene: TRBD1; v_gene: TRBV27; CDR3aa: ASSLSGDRGQPQH
j_gene: TRBJ2-7; d_gene: -; v_gene: TRBV5-5; CDR3aa: ASSLSQSVYEQY
j_gene: TRBJ1-1; d_gene: -; v_gene: TRBV25-1; CDR3aa: ASSEFTRKGRVTEAF
j_gene: TRBJ2-7; d_gene: -; v_gene: TRBV27; CDR3aa: ASSRRDINDYEQY
j_gene: TRBJ1-2; d_gene: -; v_gene: TRBV6-5; CDR3aa: ASSYNNYGYT
j_gene: TRBJ2-3; d_gene: -; v_gene: TRBV29-1; CDR3aa: SVENGGTDTQY
j_gene: TRBJ1-5; d_gene: -; v_gene: TRBV6-1; CDR3aa: ASSAPGQPQH
j_gene: TRBJ1-1; d_gene: -; v_gene: TRBV6-5; CDR3aa: ASSPSVNTEAF
j_gene: TRBJ2-7; d_gene: -; v_gene: TRBV6-6; CDR3aa: ASSPPDGDGTYEQY
j_gene: TRBJ1-2; d_gene: -; v_gene: TRBV7-2; CDR3aa: ASSPGAIGYT
j_gene: TRBJ2-5; d_gene: -; v_gene: TRBV28; CDR3aa: ASGPAGLRETQY
j_gene: TRBJ2-5; d_gene: TRBD2; v_gene: TRBV4-1; CDR3aa: ASSQLAGGSETQY
j_gene: TRBJ2-7; d_gene: -; v_gene: TRBV11-2; CDR3aa: ASSSWTADEQY
j_gene: TRBJ2-7; d_gene: -; v_gene: TRBV10-3; CDR3aa: AISVAQGQY
j_gene: TRBJ1-5; d_gene: TRBD1; v_gene: TRBV15; CDR3aa: ATSREQGSNQPQH
j_gene: TRBJ2-3; d_gene: TRBD1; v_gene: TRBV27; CDR3aa: ASSLWGLTGDSDTQY
j_gene: TRBJ1-6; d_gene: -; v_gene: TRBV12-5; CDR3aa: ASALGGNSPLH
j_gene: TRBJ1-1; d_gene: -; v_gene: TRBV5-1; CDR3aa: ASSPRLDAEAF
j_gene: TRBJ1-6; d_gene: -; v_gene: TRBV2; CDR3aa: ASSAQAVFYNSPLH
j_gene: TRBJ1-4; d_gene: TRBD1; v_gene: TRBV30; CDR3aa: AWTQGENEKLF